These T cell receptor beta chains were read from a single sample in a study of radiotherapy plus CTLA-4 blockade in lung cancer. Produced via immunoSEQ multiplex PCR; TCRdb's table is partial and in-frame only. The data show 90,000 to 130,000 clones, 81% seen once. Sample: peripheral blood, taken from a patient treated with radiotherapy plus ipilimumab. The receptors here all came from a human donor with non-small cell lung cancer that progressed on radiotherapy plus ipilimumab. Some clones in this sample may be carry-over from other donors' samples. Each CDR3 is given with its conserved first and last residue. Fields, in order: D gene, V gene, CDR3 length, clone size, J gene, CDR3 protein, CDR3 DNA. D genes are given only for firm matches. Clone size is not always given. Where it is, it says once, few, many or a class for expanded clones.

d_call: NA
v_call: TRBV6-5
cdr3_length: 11
clone_size: once
j_call: TRBJ1-5
cdr3_aa: CASRAGEPQHF
cdr3_nt: TGTGCCAGCAGAGCAGGGGAGCCCCAGCATTTT

d_call: TRBD1
v_call: TRBV6-6
cdr3_length: 16
clone_size: NA
j_call: TRBJ1-1
cdr3_aa: CASNRGTSAWLSEAFF
cdr3_nt: TGTGCCAGCAACAGGGGAACTTCAGCCTGGCTTTCTGAAGCTTTCTTT

d_call: TRBD1
v_call: TRBV2
cdr3_length: 16
clone_size: NA
j_call: TRBJ1-5
cdr3_aa: CASRAQTGQGNQPQHF
cdr3_nt: TGTGCCAGCAGGGCCCAAACGGGACAGGGCAATCAGCCCCAGCATTTT

d_call: TRBD2
v_call: TRBV7-9
cdr3_length: 15
clone_size: NA
j_call: TRBJ2-3
cdr3_aa: CASRISGGLADTQYF
cdr3_nt: TGTGCCAGCAGGATTAGCGGGGGGTTAGCAGATACGCAGTATTTT

d_call: NA
v_call: TRBV19
cdr3_length: 13
clone_size: few
j_call: TRBJ2-7
cdr3_aa: CASMSGQGYEQYF
cdr3_nt: TGTGCCAGTATGTCCGGGCAGGGCTACGAGCAGTACTTC

d_call: TRBD1
v_call: TRBV18
cdr3_length: 14
clone_size: NA
j_call: TRBJ2-5
cdr3_aa: CASSPQDRAETQYF
cdr3_nt: TGTGCCAGCTCACCACAAGACAGGGCGGAGACCCAGTACTTC

d_call: NA
v_call: TRBV7-9
cdr3_length: 13
clone_size: once
j_call: TRBJ1-2
cdr3_aa: CASSLNTNYGYTF
cdr3_nt: TGTGCCAGCAGCTTAAACACTAACTATGGCTACACCTTC

d_call: NA
v_call: TRBV5-1
cdr3_length: 12
clone_size: NA
j_call: TRBJ2-5
cdr3_aa: CASSLGQETQYF
cdr3_nt: TGCGCCAGCAGCTTGGGCCAAGAGACCCAGTACTTC

d_call: NA
v_call: TRBV7-9
cdr3_length: 12
clone_size: few
j_call: TRBJ1-5
cdr3_aa: CASSLESQPQHF
cdr3_nt: TGTGCCAGCAGCTTAGAAAGTCAGCCCCAGCATTTT

d_call: NA
v_call: TRBV2
cdr3_length: 14
clone_size: NA
j_call: TRBJ2-5
cdr3_aa: CASTEGRGRETQYF
cdr3_nt: TGTGCCAGCACCGAAGGTAGAGGGAGGGAGACCCAGTACTTC

d_call: NA
v_call: TRBV7-6
cdr3_length: 14
clone_size: once
j_call: TRBJ2-1
cdr3_aa: CASSLSPQYNEQFF
cdr3_nt: TGTGCCAGCAGCTTATCTCCCCAATACAATGAGCAGTTCTTC

d_call: TRBD1
v_call: TRBV13
cdr3_length: 14
clone_size: once
j_call: TRBJ1-2
cdr3_aa: CASSLDGTGRSYTF
cdr3_nt: TGTGCCAGCAGCTTAGACGGGACAGGCCGAAGCTACACCTTC

d_call: NA
v_call: TRBV19
cdr3_length: 17
clone_size: once
j_call: TRBJ1-6
cdr3_aa: CASSLRQSELDNSPLHF
cdr3_nt: TGTGCCAGTAGTTTACGACAGTCCGAACTTGATAATTCACCCCTCCACTTT

d_call: NA
v_call: TRBV10-3
cdr3_length: 17
clone_size: once
j_call: TRBJ1-2
cdr3_aa: CAISSGREKGGYYGYTF
cdr3_nt: TGTGCCATCAGTAGCGGCAGGGAAAAGGGGGGGTACTATGGCTACACCTTC

d_call: NA
v_call: TRBV6-5
cdr3_length: 15
clone_size: once
j_call: TRBJ2-1
cdr3_aa: CASSYGGPLYNEQFF
cdr3_nt: TGTGCCAGCAGTTACGGGGGCCCCCTATACAATGAGCAGTTCTTC

d_call: NA
v_call: TRBV18
cdr3_length: 15
clone_size: NA
j_call: TRBJ2-7
cdr3_aa: CASSLPGRASYEQYF
cdr3_nt: TGTGCCAGCTCCCTCCCCGGCAGGGCGTCCTACGAGCAGTACTTC

d_call: TRBD2
v_call: TRBV19
cdr3_length: 16
clone_size: NA
j_call: TRBJ2-3
cdr3_aa: CASSPLERGGPDTQYF
cdr3_nt: TGTGCCAGTAGTCCCCTGGAGCGGGGGGGCCCAGATACGCAGTATTTT

d_call: NA
v_call: TRBV28
cdr3_length: 12
clone_size: NA
j_call: TRBJ1-1
cdr3_aa: CASKGLGTEAFF
cdr3_nt: TGTGCCAGCAAAGGCTTGGGAACTGAAGCTTTCTTT

d_call: TRBD1
v_call: TRBV6-4
cdr3_length: 15
clone_size: NA
j_call: TRBJ2-3
cdr3_aa: CASRSPGQKTDTQYF
cdr3_nt: TGTGCCAGCAGGTCTCCGGGACAGAAAACAGATACGCAGTATTTT

d_call: NA
v_call: TRBV5-4
cdr3_length: 14
clone_size: NA
j_call: TRBJ1-1
cdr3_aa: CASSLKTADTEAFF
cdr3_nt: TGTGCCAGCAGCTTGAAGACAGCCGACACTGAAGCTTTCTTT

d_call: NA
v_call: TRBV7-2
cdr3_length: 11
clone_size: few
j_call: TRBJ2-7
cdr3_aa: CASSLDGGQYF
cdr3_nt: TGTGCCAGCAGCTTAGACGGGGGGCAGTACTTC

d_call: NA
v_call: TRBV27
cdr3_length: 17
clone_size: NA
j_call: TRBJ1-5
cdr3_aa: CASSSHGWQGDDQPQHF
cdr3_nt: TGTGCCAGCAGCTCCCACGGGTGGCAGGGAGACGACCAGCCCCAGCATTTT

d_call: TRBD1
v_call: TRBV18
cdr3_length: 15
clone_size: once
j_call: TRBJ2-2
cdr3_aa: CASSFGQGNTGELFF
cdr3_nt: TGTGCCAGCTCATTTGGACAGGGGAACACCGGGGAGCTGTTTTTT

d_call: TRBD1
v_call: TRBV6-5
cdr3_length: 15
clone_size: NA
j_call: TRBJ1-6
cdr3_aa: CASSYLRTGWSPPHF
cdr3_nt: TGTGCCAGCAGTTACTTGCGGACAGGGTGGTCACCCCCCCATTTT

d_call: NA
v_call: TRBV12-5
cdr3_length: 12
clone_size: NA
j_call: TRBJ1-4
cdr3_aa: CASGATNEKLFF
cdr3_nt: TGTGCTAGTGGAGCAACTAATGAAAAACTGTTTTTT

d_call: NA
v_call: TRBV4-2
cdr3_length: 16
clone_size: NA
j_call: TRBJ2-2
cdr3_aa: CASSQVWAQGTGELFF
cdr3_nt: TGTGCCAGCAGCCAAGTATGGGCCCAAGGCACCGGGGAGCTGTTTTTT

d_call: NA
v_call: TRBV11-1
cdr3_length: 11
clone_size: NA
j_call: TRBJ2-1
cdr3_aa: CASSRDFEQFF
cdr3_nt: TGTGCCAGCAGCCGAGACTTTGAGCAGTTCTTC

d_call: NA
v_call: TRBV5-1
cdr3_length: 14
clone_size: NA
j_call: TRBJ2-2
cdr3_aa: CASSPDSPTGELFF
cdr3_nt: TGCGCCAGCAGCCCAGACTCACCCACCGGGGAGCTGTTTTTT

d_call: TRBD2
v_call: TRBV19
cdr3_length: 14
clone_size: NA
j_call: TRBJ2-1
cdr3_aa: CASRPSGGGDEQFF
cdr3_nt: TGTGCCAGTAGGCCTAGCGGGGGGGGTGATGAGCAGTTCTTC

d_call: TRBD1
v_call: TRBV10-3
cdr3_length: 14
clone_size: NA
j_call: TRBJ1-1
cdr3_aa: CAITGTGMEGEAFF
cdr3_nt: TGTGCCATCACTGGGACAGGGATGGAAGGTGAAGCTTTCTTT

d_call: NA
v_call: TRBV9
cdr3_length: 17
clone_size: NA
j_call: TRBJ2-2
cdr3_aa: CASSVERGVRGTGELFF
cdr3_nt: TGTGCCAGCAGCGTCGAAAGGGGGGTACGGGGCACCGGGGAGCTGTTTTTT

d_call: NA
v_call: TRBV5-4
cdr3_length: 13
clone_size: once
j_call: TRBJ1-1
cdr3_aa: CASSYTVNTEAFF
cdr3_nt: TGTGCCAGCAGCTATACAGTGAACACTGAAGCTTTCTTT

d_call: NA
v_call: TRBV6-6
cdr3_length: 13
clone_size: NA
j_call: TRBJ2-1
cdr3_aa: CASSYFSGDEQFF
cdr3_nt: TGTGCCAGCAGTTATTTTAGCGGCGATGAGCAGTTCTTC

d_call: NA
v_call: TRBV7-9
cdr3_length: 13
clone_size: NA
j_call: TRBJ2-7
cdr3_aa: CASQTGPAYEQYF
cdr3_nt: TGTGCCAGCCAGACCGGGCCGGCCTACGAGCAGTACTTC

d_call: NA
v_call: TRBV7-9
cdr3_length: 16
clone_size: NA
j_call: TRBJ1-1
cdr3_aa: CASSFRPGTMNTEAFF
cdr3_nt: TGTGCCAGCAGCTTTCGCCCAGGGACTATGAACACTGAAGCTTTCTTT

d_call: NA
v_call: TRBV7-2
cdr3_length: 12
clone_size: NA
j_call: TRBJ2-3
cdr3_aa: CASPPGTDTQYF
cdr3_nt: TGTGCCAGCCCCCCGGGCACAGATACGCAGTATTTT

d_call: TRBD2
v_call: TRBV30
cdr3_length: 18
clone_size: NA
j_call: TRBJ2-3
cdr3_aa: CAWEEGLAGAFSTDTQYF
cdr3_nt: TGTGCCTGGGAAGAAGGACTAGCGGGGGCCTTTAGCACAGATACGCAGTATTTT

d_call: TRBD1
v_call: TRBV7-7
cdr3_length: 14
clone_size: NA
j_call: TRBJ2-7
cdr3_aa: CASSRRDRPYEQYF
cdr3_nt: TGTGCTAGCAGTCGCCGGGACAGGCCCTACGAGCAGTACTTC

d_call: NA
v_call: TRBV5-4
cdr3_length: 17
clone_size: NA
j_call: TRBJ2-2
cdr3_aa: CASSPSGRGQYTGELFF
cdr3_nt: TGTGCCAGCAGCCCCAGTGGTCGGGGGCAGTACACCGGGGAGCTGTTTTTT

d_call: NA
v_call: TRBV28
cdr3_length: 12
clone_size: once
j_call: TRBJ1-1
cdr3_aa: CASSFVGAWAFF
cdr3_nt: TGTGCCAGCAGTTTTGTGGGGGCTTGGGCTTTCTTT

d_call: TRBD1
v_call: TRBV19
cdr3_length: 19
clone_size: NA
j_call: TRBJ1-5
cdr3_aa: CASSHWGQGRGVSNQPQHF
cdr3_nt: TGTGCCAGTAGTCACTGGGGACAGGGGCGGGGGGTTAGCAATCAGCCCCAGCATTTT

d_call: TRBD2
v_call: TRBV6-5
cdr3_length: 15
clone_size: few
j_call: TRBJ2-1
cdr3_aa: CASSAGTSGSNEQFF
cdr3_nt: TGTGCCAGCAGTGCCGGGACTAGCGGGTCCAATGAGCAGTTCTTC

d_call: TRBD1
v_call: TRBV5-1
cdr3_length: 13
clone_size: NA
j_call: TRBJ1-1
cdr3_aa: CASSSLTGAEAFF
cdr3_nt: TGCGCCAGCAGCAGCCTGACAGGGGCTGAAGCTTTCTTT

d_call: NA
v_call: TRBV6-1
cdr3_length: 12
clone_size: NA
j_call: TRBJ2-3
cdr3_aa: CASNPYTDTQYF
cdr3_nt: TGTGCCAGCAACCCCTACACAGATACGCAGTATTTT

d_call: TRBD1
v_call: TRBV2
cdr3_length: 17
clone_size: once
j_call: TRBJ2-7
cdr3_aa: CASNGPGQGKVLYEQYF
cdr3_nt: TGTGCCAGCAATGGACCGGGACAGGGAAAAGTTTTATACGAGCAGTACTTC

d_call: TRBD2
v_call: TRBV6-9
cdr3_length: 18
clone_size: NA
j_call: TRBJ2-3
cdr3_aa: CASSCPYNKGLADDTQYF
cdr3_nt: TGTGCCAGCAGTTGTCCCTACAATAAGGGACTAGCTGACGATACGCAGTATTTT

d_call: TRBD1
v_call: TRBV15
cdr3_length: 16
clone_size: NA
j_call: TRBJ1-2
cdr3_aa: CATSRDSRGTGDGYTF
cdr3_nt: TGTGCCACCAGCAGAGATTCGCGTGGGACAGGGGACGGCTACACCTTC

d_call: NA
v_call: TRBV2
cdr3_length: 14
clone_size: NA
j_call: TRBJ2-2
cdr3_aa: CASSEDLGAGELFF
cdr3_nt: TGTGCCAGCAGTGAAGACCTGGGGGCCGGGGAGCTGTTTTTT

d_call: NA
v_call: TRBV2
cdr3_length: 15
clone_size: NA
j_call: TRBJ1-2
cdr3_aa: CASVTDEGKNYGYTF
cdr3_nt: TGTGCCAGTGTTACCGACGAGGGAAAGAACTATGGCTACACCTTC

d_call: TRBD1
v_call: TRBV6-4
cdr3_length: 14
clone_size: NA
j_call: TRBJ2-3
cdr3_aa: CASSDSGGADTQYF
cdr3_nt: TGTGCCAGCAGTGACTCAGGGGGCGCAGATACGCAGTATTTT

d_call: NA
v_call: TRBV30
cdr3_length: 11
clone_size: NA
j_call: TRBJ1-1
cdr3_aa: CAWSVLGRAFF
cdr3_nt: TGTGCCTGGAGTGTACTAGGGCGAGCTTTCTTT

d_call: NA
v_call: TRBV11-2
cdr3_length: 13
clone_size: NA
j_call: TRBJ1-3
cdr3_aa: CASRSNSGNTIYF
cdr3_nt: TGTGCCAGCAGGTCGAACTCTGGAAACACCATATATTTT

d_call: TRBD1
v_call: TRBV4-2
cdr3_length: 14
clone_size: NA
j_call: TRBJ1-6
cdr3_aa: CASSLQGENSPLHF
cdr3_nt: TGTGCCAGCAGCCTACAGGGGGAGAATTCACCCCTCCACTTT

d_call: NA
v_call: TRBV7-6
cdr3_length: 14
clone_size: NA
j_call: TRBJ1-4
cdr3_aa: CASSLGTRNEKLFF
cdr3_nt: TGTGCCAGCAGCTTAGGGACACGGAATGAAAAACTGTTTTTT

d_call: NA
v_call: TRBV11-2
cdr3_length: 12
clone_size: NA
j_call: TRBJ2-7
cdr3_aa: CASSLHPYEQYF
cdr3_nt: TGTGCCAGCAGCCTGCACCCCTACGAGCAGTACTTC

d_call: TRBD2
v_call: TRBV10-3
cdr3_length: 18
clone_size: NA
j_call: TRBJ2-1
cdr3_aa: CAISNLAGGQISYNEQFF
cdr3_nt: TGTGCCATCAGTAATCTAGCGGGGGGCCAGATCTCCTACAATGAGCAGTTCTTC

d_call: NA
v_call: TRBV18
cdr3_length: 15
clone_size: NA
j_call: TRBJ1-4
cdr3_aa: CASSPRRGINEKLFF
cdr3_nt: TGTGCCAGCTCACCGCGGCGGGGAATAAATGAAAAACTGTTTTTT

d_call: NA
v_call: TRBV11-3
cdr3_length: 13
clone_size: NA
j_call: TRBJ2-5
cdr3_aa: CASSSPDQETQYF
cdr3_nt: TGTGCCAGCAGCTCGCCGGATCAAGAGACCCAGTACTTC

d_call: TRBD1
v_call: TRBV6-5
cdr3_length: 14
clone_size: NA
j_call: TRBJ2-1
cdr3_aa: CASIMDRDGNEQFF
cdr3_nt: TGTGCCAGCATCATGGACAGGGATGGGAATGAGCAGTTCTTC